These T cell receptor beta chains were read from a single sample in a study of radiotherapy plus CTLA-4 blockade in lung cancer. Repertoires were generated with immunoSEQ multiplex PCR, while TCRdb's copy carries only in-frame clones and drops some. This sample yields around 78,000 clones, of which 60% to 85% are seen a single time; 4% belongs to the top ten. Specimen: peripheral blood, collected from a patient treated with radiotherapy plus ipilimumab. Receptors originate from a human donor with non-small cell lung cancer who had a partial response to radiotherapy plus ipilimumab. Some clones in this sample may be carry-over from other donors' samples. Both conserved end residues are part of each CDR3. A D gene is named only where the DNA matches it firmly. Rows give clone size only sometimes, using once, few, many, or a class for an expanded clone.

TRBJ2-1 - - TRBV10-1 TGCGCCAGTGGGAGAGGGCTTAACGATGAGCAGTTCTTC CASGRGLNDEQFF
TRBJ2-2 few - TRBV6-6 TGTGCCAGCAGCCGGGACACCCCGCGGACCGGGGAGCTGTTTTTT CASSRDTPRTGELFF
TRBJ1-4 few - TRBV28 TGTGCCAGCAGTTTGGACGGGGGGCGGGAAAAACTGTTTTTT CASSLDGGREKLFF
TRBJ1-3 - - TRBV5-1 TGCGCCAGCAGCCCGACACTGAGCTCTGGAAACACCATATATTTT CASSPTLSSGNTIYF
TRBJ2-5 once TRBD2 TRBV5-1 TGCGCCAGCAACCCCGGGACTAAAACAGAGACCCAGTACTTC CASNPGTKTETQYF
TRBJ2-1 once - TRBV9 TGTGCCAGCAGCGTAGCGGCTAGTTACAATGAGCAGTTCTTC CASSVAASYNEQFF
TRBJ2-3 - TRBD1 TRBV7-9 TGTGCCAGCAGTTCCGGGACAGGGGACACAGATACGCAGTATTTT CASSSGTGDTDTQYF
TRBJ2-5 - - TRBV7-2 TGTGCCAGCAGCCAACGGCAAGAGACCCAGTACTTC CASSQRQETQYF
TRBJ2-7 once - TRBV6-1 TGTGCCAGCAGGGAGTCCGGGACATACGAGCAGTACTTC CASRESGTYEQYF
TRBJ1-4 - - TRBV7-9 TGTGCCAGCAGCTTAGAAGGGGCCGGTCGGGCTAATGAAAAACTGTTTTTT CASSLEGAGRANEKLFF
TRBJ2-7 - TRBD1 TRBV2 TGTGCCAGCAAACGGACAGGGGGCTCTTACGAGCAGTACTTC CASKRTGGSYEQYF
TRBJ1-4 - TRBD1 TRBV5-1 TGCGCCAGCAGCTTGGGACCGGGACAGGGTAATGAAAAACTGTTTTTT CASSLGPGQGNEKLFF
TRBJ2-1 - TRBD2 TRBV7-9 TGTGCCAGCAGCTCTGAGCGGGAGAAGCTTGAGCAGTTCTTC CASSSEREKLEQFF
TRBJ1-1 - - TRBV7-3 TGTGCCAGCAGCTCCACCGGGTTCGCTGAAGCTTTCTTT CASSSTGFAEAFF
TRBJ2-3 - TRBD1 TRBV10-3 TGTGCCATCAGTTGGGACAGGGGAGGAAATACGCAGTATTTT CAISWDRGGNTQYF
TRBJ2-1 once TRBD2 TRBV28 TGTGCCAGCAGACAGGGCCTCACGACTAGCGGGAGGCACAATGAGCAGTTCTTC CASRQGLTTSGRHNEQFF
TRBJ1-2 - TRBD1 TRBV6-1 TGTGCCAGCAGCGAGGACAGGGCCGATCTCTATGGCTACACCTTC CASSEDRADLYGYTF
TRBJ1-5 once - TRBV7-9 TGTGCCAGCAGCTTAACAAATCAGCCCCAGCATTTT CASSLTNQPQHF
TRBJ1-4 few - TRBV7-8 TGTGCCAGCAGCTACGGTAGGAGGGGCGGACTGTTTTTT CASSYGRRGGLFF
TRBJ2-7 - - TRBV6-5 TGTGCCAGCACCCAGGGTTACGAGCAGTACTTC CASTQGYEQYF
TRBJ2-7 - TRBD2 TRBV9 TGTGCCAGCAGCGGACCTTCGCGGGGGAACTACGAGCAGTACTTC CASSGPSRGNYEQYF
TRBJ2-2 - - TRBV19 TGTGCCAGTAGTATGCCCCACATGAACACCGGGGAGCTGTTTTTT CASSMPHMNTGELFF
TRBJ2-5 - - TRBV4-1 TGCGCCAGCAGCCAATTCCCCATCCGAGGCGGGCCACAAGAGACCCAGTACTTC CASSQFPIRGGPQETQYF
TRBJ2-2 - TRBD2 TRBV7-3 TGTGCCAGCAGCGCACGACTAGCGGGAGCTGGCGGGGAGCTGTTTTTT CASSARLAGAGGELFF
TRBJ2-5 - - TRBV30 TGTGCCTGGAACCCTCCTGAGGTTGAGGGGGTGAGAAAGACCCAGTACTTC CAWNPPEVEGVRKTQYF
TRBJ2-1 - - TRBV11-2 TGTGCCAGCAGCTTAGAATTTCCGGCCAAAGCGCACCTCTCCTACAATGAGCAGTTCTTC CASSLEFPAKAHLSYNEQFF
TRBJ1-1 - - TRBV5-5 TGTGCCAGCAGCTTACTTGGCGGGGACACTGAAGCTTTCTTT CASSLLGGDTEAFF
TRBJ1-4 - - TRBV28 TGTGCCGGCAGTTTTCTCGGCGGAAATGGCGAAAAACTGTTTTTT CAGSFLGGNGEKLFF
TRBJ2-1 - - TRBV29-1 TGCAGCGTTGACACGATAGCGGACAATGAGCAGTTCTTC CSVDTIADNEQFF
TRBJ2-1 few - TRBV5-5 TGTGCCAGCAGCTTGCTCGACAGGGGAGGGATCAATGAGCAGTTCTTC CASSLLDRGGINEQFF
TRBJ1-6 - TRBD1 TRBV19 TGTGCCAGTAGTACGGGACAGGGTTGGGAGGCCCTCCACTTT CASSTGQGWEALHF
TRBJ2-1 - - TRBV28 TGTGCCAGCAGTTACGGCCCACGAGGGCTTGGGGAGCAGTTCTTC CASSYGPRGLGEQFF
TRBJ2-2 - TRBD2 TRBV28 TGTGCCAGCAAGGCCGCTGGCGGGAGGGCCGGGGAGCTGTTTTTT CASKAAGGRAGELFF
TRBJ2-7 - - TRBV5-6 TGTGCCAGCAGCTTGGTTTACAGGGCCTACGAGCAGTACTTC CASSLVYRAYEQYF
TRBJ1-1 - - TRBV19 TGTGCCAGTAGTATGTGGTCCAGGGTGACTGAAGCTTTCTTT CASSMWSRVTEAFF
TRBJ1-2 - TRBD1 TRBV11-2 TGCGCCAGCAGCCGAAGACAGGGGTTGAACTATGGCTACACCTTC CASSRRQGLNYGYTF
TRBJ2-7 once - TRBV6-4 TGTGCCAGCAGTGCCGGGGTCGGGAGTTCCTACGAGCAGTACTTC CASSAGVGSSYEQYF
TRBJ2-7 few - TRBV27 TGTGCCAGCAGTTTAAGGGGGGGAACCTACGAGCAGTACTTC CASSLRGGTYEQYF
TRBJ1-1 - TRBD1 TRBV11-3 TGTGCCAGCAGGCCAATAACAGGGGCCACTGAAGCTTTCTTT CASRPITGATEAFF
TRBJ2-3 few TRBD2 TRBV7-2 TGTGCCAGCAGTCTACGGGGAGCGGGGGGTTCTAGTGGGCAGTATTTT CASSLRGAGGSSGQYF
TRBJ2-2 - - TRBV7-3 TGTGCCAGCAGCTTGAATACAGCGGCTAACACCGGGGAGCTGTTTTTT CASSLNTAANTGELFF
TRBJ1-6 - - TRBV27 TGTGCCAGCAGACGGGGGTGGGGCTCACCCCTCCACTTT CASRRGWGSPLHF
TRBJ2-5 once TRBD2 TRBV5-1 TGCGCCAGCAGCTTGTCTAGCGGGGGGGCCCAAGAGACCCAGTACTTC CASSLSSGGAQETQYF
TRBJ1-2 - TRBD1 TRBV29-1 TGCAGCGTCTCACAGGGGACGATCGTCTATGGCTACACCTTC CSVSQGTIVYGYTF